The 30 T cell receptor beta chains below come from one sample, sequenced in a study of identical twins. One entry per CDR3 protein results from TCRdb running MiXCR on the 5' RACE reads. The table has 460,000 or so distinct CDR3 sequences, 14% seen once. This sample also appeared in a second study, on yellow fever vaccine responses in identical twins.

Material: CD4+ T cells sorted from blood. The receptors originated from a woman between 18 and 30 years old in good health.

This sequence joins TRBV4-3 and TRBJ2-3; D is unclear. V lost 0 bases and J 1 base, leaving 20 bases between the germline ends. The germline V gene encodes CDR1 LGHNA and CDR2 YSLEER. The CDR3 loop spans 19 amino acids. The CDR3 DNA reads TGCGCCAGCAGCCAAGACGGGCTTACGGAGTGGTTCGGCACAGATACGCAGTATTTT. It encodes CASSQDGLTEWFGTDTQYF.

This clonotype was counted between two and nine times. The chain carries TRBV20-1 and TRBJ2-3, with 10 bases lining up with TRBD2. The J segment lost 4 bases and the V segment lost 4 bases, leaving 8 bases of the junction unmatched. CDR1 is DFQATT, CDR2 SNEGSKA, per germline (reference sequence). This CDR3 contains 15 residues. CDR3 sequence: CSANGAGGRPDTQYF. The CDR3 nucleotides read TGCAGTGCTAATGGAGCGGGAGGGAGACCAGATACGCAGTATTTT.

The chain is built from TRBV20-1 and TRBJ1-6; D call uncertain. This CDR3 comprises 16 residues. Trimming cost V 1 base and J 0 bases, with 10 bases left between them. In germline, CDR1 is DFQATT, CDR2 SNEGSKA (reference sequence). The chain's CDR3 is CSARATESSYNSPLHF. DNA of the CDR3: TGCAGTGCTAGAGCGACGGAGAGCTCCTATAATTCACCCCTCCACTTT.

This clonotype was observed at least ten times. The rearrangement joins TRBV6-6 to TRBJ2-5; the D is unclear. The CDR3 extends over 13 amino acids. The V and J ends lost 7 bases and 2 bases respectively, with 11 bases between them. Germline V CDR1 and CDR2: MNHNY, SVGAGI (reference sequence). The CDR3 loop reads CASIGPNQETQYF. CDR3 sequence (DNA): TGTGCCAGCATCGGTCCTAATCAAGAGACCCAGTACTTC.

V usage is TRBV28 and J usage is TRBJ1-1, with D unresolved. This CDR3 has 14 residues. Deletions cut 5 bases from V and 2 bases from J, with 12 bases between. CDR1 MDHEN and CDR2 SYDVKM come from the germline V gene. CDR3 sequence reads: CASSRTDVNTEAFF. The CDR3 DNA follows: TGTGCCAGCAGTCGGACTGACGTTAACACTGAAGCTTTCTTT.

V usage is TRBV6-2 or TRBV6-3 and J usage is TRBJ1-2; TRBD1 aligns across 8 bases. Germline V gene lookup returns CDR1 MNHEY and CDR2 SVGEGT. V was clipped by 2 bases and J by 8 bases; unmatched bases: 7. CDR3 size: 14 residues. CDR3 loop: CASSYKGQGGGYTF. The CDR3 coding sequence is TGTGCCAGCAGTTACAAAGGACAGGGAGGAGGCTACACCTTC.

The V gene is TRBV6-5, the J gene TRBJ2-1, with unresolved D. The V gene lost 6 bases and the J gene lost 7 bases, with 10 bases spanning the gap. This CDR3 region has 12 residues. CDR1 and CDR2 (germline): MNHEY, SVGAGI. Here the CDR3 DNA reads TGTGCCAGCAGCTTTACTGGTAATGAGCAGTTCTTC. Protein: CASSFTGNEQFF.

The chain is built from TRBV11-3 and TRBJ2-3; 8 bases are a match to TRBD2. Germline values: CDR1 SGHNT, CDR2 YENEEA. The CDR3 is 15 residues long. Trimming at V came to 2 bases and at J to 3 bases, leaving 4 bases not matched to a gene. This CDR3 is CASSLFGRGTDTQYF. The CDR3 DNA sequence: TGTGCCAGCAGCTTATTCGGGAGGGGGACAGATACGCAGTATTTT.

V usage is TRBV15 and J usage is TRBJ2-1; D is uncertain. Per the germline V gene, CDR1 is LNHNV and CDR2 is YYDKDF (reference sequence). Between the trimmed V and J ends, which lost 5 bases and 0 bases, there was a span of 11 bases. The CDR3 extends over 15 amino acids. CDR3 region: CATSQQRSSYNEQFF. DNA of the CDR3: TGTGCCACCAGCCAACAAAGAAGCTCCTACAATGAGCAGTTCTTC.

This chain links TRBV7-2 with TRBJ2-3; unclear D gene. V gave up 5 bases and J gave up 0 bases, with 9 bases separating them. The CDR3 totals 14 residues. Germline V gene data show CDR1 as SGHTA and CDR2 as FQGNSA. The CDR3 reads CASSPSISTDTQYF. The DNA for the CDR3 is TGTGCCAGCAGCCCTTCGATTAGCACAGATACGCAGTATTTT.

This clonotype has a count of ten or more. The rearrangement links TRBV29-1 to TRBJ2-5; D is perhaps TRBD2 (6 bases). CDR3 size: 13 residues. Germline CDR1 and CDR2: SQVTM and ANQGSEA. V lost 6 bases, J lost 3 bases, and 14 bases lay in between. The CDR3 DNA follows: TGCAGCGTCTCGCGGGGACCAGAAGAGACCCAGTACTTC. Translating it yields CSVSRGPEETQYF.

In this sample, this clonotype turned up a few times. The rearrangement uses TRBV27 and TRBJ2-7; 8 nucleotides agree with TRBD1. Germline CDR1 MNHEY, CDR2 SMNVEV (reference sequence). The trim removed 4 bases at V and 2 bases at J, leaving 7 bases unmatched. This CDR3 is 15 amino acids long. The CDR3 coding sequence is TGTGCCAGCAGTTCGACAGGGGCTGGAACCTACGAGCAGTACTTC. Translation: CASSSTGAGTYEQYF.

This clonotype was detected a few times. The chain carries TRBV6-2 or TRBV6-3 and TRBJ2-6; 8 bases line up with TRBD1. Trimming cost V 3 bases and J 3 bases; bases outside gene matches: 7. There are 17 residues in the CDR3. Germline CDR1 is MNHEY and CDR2 is SVGEGT. The CDR3 is CASSYGTGPGGANVLTF. For the CDR3, the DNA is TGTGCCAGCAGTTATGGGACAGGTCCTGGTGGGGCCAACGTCCTGACTTTC.

The chain recombines TRBV15 with TRBJ2-2; no definite D call. Trimming shortened V by 2 bases and J by 0 bases, and 7 bases separated the two germline ends. Germline CDR1 reads LNHNV; CDR2 reads YYDKDF (reference sequence). The CDR3 length is 15 residues. The CDR3 nucleotides are TGTGCCACCAGCAGAACCCGGGCGAACACCGGGGAGCTGTTTTTT. This gives the protein CATSRTRANTGELFF.

The chain combines TRBV6-1 with TRBJ1-1; 7 nucleotides align to TRBD1. The junction had 5 bases not matched to a gene; V was cut back by 0 bases and J by 4 bases. The CDR3 covers 15 residues. The germline gives CDR1 MNHNS, CDR2 SASEGT. DNA for the CDR3: TGTGCCAGCAGTGAAGCTCGGGCAGGGGGCACTGAAGCTTTCTTT. Translating gives CASSEARAGGTEAFF.

The sample holds a few counts of this clonotype. The V call is TRBV9, the J call TRBJ2-4; 7 nucleotides align to TRBD1. Germline CDR1 reads SGDLS; CDR2 reads YYNGEE. V lost 0 bases and J lost 7; bases outside the gene matches: 1. The CDR3 contains 13 residues. The DNA of the CDR3 is TGTGCCAGCAGCGTAGAGGGACAGAACATTCAGTACTTC. It encodes CASSVEGQNIQYF.

This clonotype has at least ten counts. This chain connects TRBV5-1 to TRBJ1-1; D gene unclear. V lost 3 bases and J lost 1, with 10 bases in between. Germline V gene sequence: CDR1 SGHRS, CDR2 YFSETQ. The CDR3 loop spans 14 amino acids. CDR3 loop: CASSSDGGNTEAFF. In DNA, the CDR3 is TGCGCCAGCAGCTCGGACGGTGGGAACACTGAAGCTTTCTTT.

This clonotype was counted a few times. Here the CDR3 omits its conserved ending phenylalanine or tryptophan, so a read error is the likely source. It is unclear where the CDR3 begins or ends on the DNA, so no DNA is shown, and the CDR3 is as TCRdb lists it. This chain links TRBV4-1 with TRBJ2-5; TRBD1, the table's D call, was not compared with the DNA. In germline, CDR1 is MGHRA, CDR2 YSYEKL. Inclusive of both ends, the CDR3 amounts to 13 amino acids. CDR3 residues: CASSQNQLGQVTI.

This clonotype was observed many times. The rearrangement uses TRBV29-1 and TRBJ1-1; unclear D gene. The ends were cut back, 2 bases at V and 5 bases at J, with 12 bases in the middle. Germline V gene sequence: CDR1 SQVTM, CDR2 ANQGSEA. The CDR3 sequence is 13 residues long. CDR3 loop: CSVEQRAQTEAFF. The CDR3 DNA reads as TGCAGCGTTGAACAGAGGGCCCAGACTGAAGCTTTCTTT.

This clonotype was seen a few times. This chain connects TRBV27 to TRBJ2-7, with TRBD1 identical over 8 bases. The CDR3 length is 15 residues. CDR1 is MNHEY, CDR2 SMNVEV, per germline (reference sequence). Trimming cost V 6 bases and J 3 bases; bases outside gene matches: 10. CDR3 loop: CASRNQGANDYEQYF. CDR3 bases: TGTGCCAGCAGGAACCAGGGGGCGAACGACTACGAGCAGTACTTC.

The chain joins TRBV29-1 to TRBJ2-2; unclear D gene. The germline CDR1 and CDR2 sequences are SQVTM and ANQGSEA. The CDR3 has 13 residues. V lost 7 bases to trimming and J lost 0 bases, with 9 bases between them. DNA for the CDR3: TGCAGCGCCAGGAGTCCGAACACCGGGGAGCTGTTTTTT. Its protein product is CSARSPNTGELFF.

The V call is TRBV12-3 or TRBV12-4, the J call TRBJ2-6; D is possibly TRBD2 (6 bases). Trimming took off 10 bases at V and 0 bases at J, with 16 bases between the two ends. The CDR3 spans 16 residues. As DNA, the CDR3 is TGTGCCACAGGACGTGCGGGGAGCTCTGGGGCCAACGTCCTGACTTTC. Its translation is CATGRAGSSGANVLTF.

Only a few counts were recorded for this clonotype. The chain couples TRBV6-5 to TRBJ1-5; TRBD1 matches at 11 bases. From germline, CDR1 is MNHEY and CDR2 SVGAGI. J was trimmed by 6 bases and V by 2 bases; bases with no gene match: 6. The CDR3 is 16 residues long. As DNA, the CDR3 is TGTGCCAGCAGTTACGGGACAGGGGGATGGACTCAGCCCCAGCATTTT. This translates into CASSYGTGGWTQPQHF.

This clonotype was recorded at least ten times. The gene calls are TRBV15 and TRBJ1-2; TRBD1 aligns across 8 bases. The CDR3 has 13 amino acids. From germline, CDR1 is LNHNV and CDR2 YYDKDF (reference sequence). V shed 4 bases, J shed 4 bases, and the junction held 2 bases outside the gene matches. CDR3 DNA: TGTGCCACCAGCACAGGGGGCGGCTATGGCTACACCTTC. Translated: CATSTGGGYGYTF.

This clonotype has more than one count but fewer than ten. This chain links TRBV6-5 with TRBJ2-7, with 7 bases lining up with TRBD1. The V gene end was trimmed by 4 bases and the J gene end by 3 bases; junction bases not matched to a gene: 12. This CDR3 contains 16 residues. Germline V gives CDR1 MNHEY, CDR2 SVGAGI. The CDR3 loop is CASSSQSTGKFYEQYF. The CDR3 coding sequence is TGTGCCAGCAGTTCCCAGTCGACAGGGAAATTCTACGAGCAGTACTTC.

This clonotype was observed at least ten times. V and J are TRBV29-1 and TRBJ2-7, with D unresolved. This CDR3 is 13 amino acids long. V was pared by 6 bases and J by 0 bases, with 12 bases between. CDR1 is SQVTM, CDR2 ANQGSEA, per germline. CDR3 sequence: CSVRKWGSYEQYF. As DNA, the CDR3 is TGCAGCGTACGCAAATGGGGCTCCTACGAGCAGTACTTC.

The rearrangement uses TRBV10-3 and TRBJ2-5, with 7 bases that match TRBD1. After removal of 6 bases from V and 4 bases from J, the junction contained 5 bases not matched to a gene. CDR3 length equals 13 residues. Germline-derived CDR1 and CDR2 are ENHRY and SYGVKD. CDR3 nucleotide sequence: TGTGCCATCAGCGGGACAGTGGGAGAGACCCAGTACTTC. It translates to CAISGTVGETQYF.

This clonotype was seen a few times. The V call is TRBV12-3 or TRBV12-4, the J call TRBJ2-1; 13 positions match TRBD2. The V and J ends lost 3 bases and 2 bases, in that order; junction bases with no gene match: 10. The CDR3 has 19 amino acids. CDR3 DNA: TGTGCCAGCAGTTTCCCCGGGACTAGCGGGAAGGGGGCCTACAATGAGCAGTTCTTC. It specifies CASSFPGTSGKGAYNEQFF.

The rearrangement links TRBV7-8 to TRBJ2-3, with D possibly TRBD2 on 5 matching bases. This CDR3 is built from 13 residues. Germline V gene sequence: CDR1 SGHVS, CDR2 FQNEAQ. Trimming took off 0 bases at V and 5 bases at J, with 6 bases between the two ends. CDR3 region: CASSLAGEDTQYF. CDR3 DNA sequence: TGTGCCAGCAGCTTAGCCGGGGAAGATACGCAGTATTTT.

The gene calls are TRBV14 and TRBJ2-3; D remains unclear. V was trimmed by 0 bases and J by 2 bases, leaving 15 bases between them. The germline V gene encodes CDR1 SGHDN and CDR2 FVKESK. The CDR3 is made up of 17 amino acids. The CDR3: CASSQDFGLTYTDTQYF. The CDR3 DNA reads TGTGCCAGCAGCCAAGATTTCGGGCTTACGTACACAGATACGCAGTATTTT.